The clone carrying this TCR beta chain was counted only a few times. Its cognate antigen is unknown. CDR3 length: 16 residues. Germline V gene sequence: CDR1 SNHLY, CDR2 FYNNEI. Trimming took 1 base from V and 2 from J; bases not matched to a gene: 3. The source of the sample is a study of shared clonotypes between healthy human individuals. Notes on the study in general: Represented diversity (both genetic and exposure-history) was limited by the small number of donors.

As defined, naive CD8 cells were CD45RO-negative and positively selected for CCR7, with terminally differentiated effector memory CD45RA+ cells excluded. For each subset, genomic DNA was distributed in equal portions over several immunoSEQ plates. Here immunoSEQ multiplex PCR was the method, and the copy in TCRdb shows in-frame clones only, minus some. This sample yields some 2,000,000 clones, of which approximately 95% are seen a single time; about 1.1% belongs to the top ten. The receptor was derived from a man between 18 and 35 years old in good health. The sequencing input was naive CD8+ T cells sorted from blood. The chain combines TRBV2 with TRBJ2-5; 11 bases fit TRBD2. The CDR3 spells CASSEGLAGGQETQYF. The CDR3 coding sequence is TGTGCCAGCAGTGAAGGTCTAGCGGGAGGACAAGAGACCCAGTACTTC.